The present entry profiles one TCR beta chain with its context. No antigen is known for it. No per-base quality is available; no much larger clone lies one base away. TCRbeta CDR3 regions were amplified from genomic DNA by means of the immunoSEQ Assay, a bias-controlled multiplex PCR. The paper's processing steps were these. The number of nucleated cells in each sample was estimated from the amplification of reference gene primers within the assay. Sequence reads were collapsed and filtered to measure the absolute abundance of every unique TCRbeta CDR3 rearrangement. For each sample, productive Simpson clonality was calculated as the square root of Simpson's diversity index over productive rearrangements. TCRdb carries this immuneACCESS record with in-frame sequences only. Its versions omit some clonotypes, under half of them owing to an unresolved V gene in the studies checked, with the rest unexplained. Clone size and the V and J calls come from that table; the DNA yielded D and trimming. Recorded for this sample are roughly 250,000 clones; about nine tenths of them occurred a single time. The ten top clones hold about 6% of the sample.

The CDR1 and CDR2 encoded by the germline V gene are SGHTA and FQGNSA. Counted from cysteine to phenylalanine, this CDR3 has 15 amino acids. Kept here is only the CDR3 DNA, which spans 45 bases and is read in frame from base 1. At the junction V is shortened by 1 base and J by 3 bases; bases outside the gene matches: 6. In the prospective study, participants were roughly 18 to 100 years old, resided in about two dozen geographic areas of the United States, and were enrolled through a virtual design. Cohort assignment in the prospective study relied on participant-reported clinical history from a screening survey and a study questionnaire. In the prospective study, mobile phlebotomists collected whole blood, serum and a nasopharyngeal or oropharyngeal swab from each participant. Prospective study participants could optionally give additional blood draws and questionnaires over an approximately 2-month period. Before DNA extraction, prospective study blood samples were shipped either frozen or at room temperature.

The data were obtained in a study of blood T cell repertoires in COVID-19 (TCRdb year 2020). Background on the whole study: Samples from collaborators originated in the United States, Italy and Spain and spanned both the acute and convalescent phases of COVID-19. The prospective study material was composed of cDNA or gDNA derived from T cells, B-cell-depleted T cells, or PBMCs. A freely available public database, intended as a resource for researchers studying the immune response to SARS-CoV-2, is where the repertoires were released. Deeply sampled blood TCRbeta repertoires from subjects exposed to, actively infected with, or recovered from COVID-19 were included in the dataset. The samples were drawn from two sources: the first 160 participants of the ongoing ImmuneRACE study, and 1,000 to 1,500 subjects contributed by 6 global collaborators. Nearly every sample came with metadata listing a de-identified subject ID, COVID-19 status, age in years and sex. HLA class I and class II types, where available, came from metadata supplied by the sample provider rather than from assay-based typing. Findings and caveats that apply to the study as a whole: How much clinical and demographic metadata was included differed by source and by participant, and the metadata was provided uncurated.

Here the chain combines TRBV7-2 and TRBJ2-7; TRBD1 matches 7 bases in the middle. The sequence came from a woman under 40 with acute COVID-19. Material for sequencing was PBMCs or T cells enriched from blood (not recorded which). The nucleotide sequence reads TGTGCCAGCAGCTTAGAAGGGACAGCGATCTACGAGCAGTACTTC. This yields the protein CASSLEGTAIYEQYF. Reference TRBV7-2 and TRBJ2-7 proteins supply the regions before and after the CDR3; the full variable domain is: GAGVSQSPSNKVTEKGKDVELRCDPISGHTALYWYRQSLGQGLEFLIYFQGNSAPDKSGLPSDRFSAERTGGSVSTLTIQRTQQEDSAVYLCASSLEGTAIYEQYFGPGTRLTVT.